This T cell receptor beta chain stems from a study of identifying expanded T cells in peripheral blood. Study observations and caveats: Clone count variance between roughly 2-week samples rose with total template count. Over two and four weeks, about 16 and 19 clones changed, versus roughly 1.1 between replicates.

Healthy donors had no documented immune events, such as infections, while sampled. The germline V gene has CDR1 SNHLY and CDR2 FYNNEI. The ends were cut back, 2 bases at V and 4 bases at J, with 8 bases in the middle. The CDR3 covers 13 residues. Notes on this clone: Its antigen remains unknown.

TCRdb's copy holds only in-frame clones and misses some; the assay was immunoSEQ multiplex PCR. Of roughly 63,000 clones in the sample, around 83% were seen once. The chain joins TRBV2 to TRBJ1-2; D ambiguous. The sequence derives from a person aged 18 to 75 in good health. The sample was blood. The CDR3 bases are TGTGCCAGCAGTGAATTACAGCCCTATGGCTACACCTTC. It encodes CASSELQPYGYTF.